This is a list of T cell receptor beta chains from one sample in a study of blood T cell repertoires in COVID-19. Generated by immunoSEQ multiplex PCR, the TCRdb table keeps only in-frame clones and is missing some. The table lists tens of thousands of clones, around 87% of them singletons. The sample comprised peripheral blood. Receptors were obtained from a man between 45 and 60 years old with active COVID-19. The CDR3 runs from the conserved cysteine through the conserved F or W. Each record gives: clone size, J gene, D gene, V gene, CDR3 DNA, CDR3 protein. D genes are given only for firm matches. Clone size appears in some rows only: once, few, many, or a class for an expanded clone.

NA TRBJ2-3 TRBD2 TRBV28 TGTGCCAGCAGAACGCTAGCGGAGAGGACAGATACGCAGTATTTT CASRTLAERTDTQYF
NA TRBJ2-5 TRBD1 TRBV24-1 TGTGCCACCAGTGGTACAGGGGGCGCAGGCGAGACCCAGTACTTC CATSGTGGAGETQYF
once TRBJ2-3 TRBD2 TRBV4-2 TGTGCCAGCAGCCAAGAGGTTGGGTTAGCGGGAAGCACAGATACGCAGTATTTT CASSQEVGLAGSTDTQYF
NA TRBJ2-7 NA TRBV18 TGTGCCAGCTCACCAATCCTAGCTGGGAGCGGCTCCTACGAGCAGTACTTC CASSPILAGSGSYEQYF
NA TRBJ2-2 NA TRBV6-5 TGTGCCAGCAGTTCATCGGACACCGCACAGAGACTGTTTTTT CASSSSDTAQRLFF
NA TRBJ2-1 NA TRBV19 TGTGCCAGTAGTAGCGTAGGGAGGAACAATGAGCAGTTCTTC CASSSVGRNNEQFF
once TRBJ2-3 TRBD2 TRBV27 TGTGCCAGCAACCGATTAGGAAGGACTAGCGTCATCGGGGGAACGCAGTATTTT CASNRLGRTSVIGGTQYF
NA TRBJ1-2 NA TRBV6-5 TGTGCCAGCAGCTCGGACAGAGACACTAACTATGGCTACACCTTC CASSSDRDTNYGYTF
NA TRBJ2-3 NA TRBV5-1 TGCGCCAGCAGCTTGCAGGGGCCCGATACGCAGTATTTT CASSLQGPDTQYF
NA TRBJ2-2 TRBD2 TRBV24-1 TGTGCCACCAGTTCTCTGGCGGGAGGGCACACCGGGGAGCTGTTTTTT CATSSLAGGHTGELFF
NA TRBJ1-1 TRBD1 TRBV27 TGTGCCAGCAGTTTACAACAGGGGAGGACTGAAGCTTTCTTT CASSLQQGRTEAFF
NA TRBJ2-1 NA TRBV11-2 TGTGCCAGCAGCTTAGTAGGTCCAGGGAATGAGCAGTTCTTC CASSLVGPGNEQFF
NA TRBJ2-6 NA TRBV7-9 TGTGCCAGCAGCGTGACCACGACAGTTAAAGCTGGGGCCAACGTCCTGACTTTC CASSVTTTVKAGANVLTF
NA TRBJ2-7 NA TRBV6-5 TGTGCCAGCATTTCGACGGGGGGCTTAGTCTACGAGCAGTACTTC CASISTGGLVYEQYF
NA TRBJ2-7 NA TRBV6-5 TGTGCCAGCAGTTACTCGACAGGATACTACGAGCAGTACTTC CASSYSTGYYEQYF
NA TRBJ2-1 NA TRBV3-1/TRBV3-2 TGTGCCAGCAGCCCGAATTTAGGGGAAGATGAGCAGTTCTTC CASSPNLGEDEQFF
NA TRBJ2-1 TRBD2 TRBV27 TGTGCCAGCAGTTTAGAAAATACCGCGGGAGGAGTGATCAATGAGCAGTTCTTC CASSLENTAGGVINEQFF
NA TRBJ2-1 TRBD2 TRBV19 TGTGCCACCCGGTATTGGCTAGCGGGGAACAATGAGCAGTTCTTC CATRYWLAGNNEQFF
NA TRBJ2-1 NA TRBV24-1 TGTGCCACCAGCGGCAACAGGGATAGACTGGGCTATGAGCAGTTCTTC CATSGNRDRLGYEQFF
NA TRBJ1-4 NA TRBV5-6 TGTGCCAGCAGCCTACGACAGTCTAATGAAAAACTGTTTTTT CASSLRQSNEKLFF
NA TRBJ1-2 TRBD1 TRBV6-2/TRBV6-3 TGTGCCAGCAGTTCCGACAGGGCCCTCTTCTATGGCTACACCTTC CASSSDRALFYGYTF
NA TRBJ2-7 NA TRBV30 TGTGCCTGGAGTGTTCAGTCCTACGAGCAGTACTTC CAWSVQSYEQYF
NA TRBJ2-1 TRBD2 TRBV2 TGTGCCAGCAGTGCCGCGGGGGGTTATCTCAATGAGCAGTTCTTC CASSAAGGYLNEQFF
NA TRBJ1-1 NA TRBV9 TGTGCCAGCAGCGTAGATATCGGGAACACTGAAGCTTTCTTT CASSVDIGNTEAFF
NA TRBJ2-4 TRBD1 TRBV7-2 TGTGCCAGCAGCTTAGACGGAGGCCCAGGGGGTGGAAACATTCAGTACTTC CASSLDGGPGGGNIQYF
NA TRBJ2-5 NA TRBV5-1 TGCGCCAGCAGAAGACATCTCCAAGAGACCCAGTACTTC CASRRHLQETQYF
NA TRBJ2-7 TRBD1 TRBV7-9 TGTGCCAGCAGCCCAAGGGGACAGTCCGACGAGCAGTACTTC CASSPRGQSDEQYF
NA TRBJ2-3 TRBD2 TRBV6-2/TRBV6-3 TGTGCCAGCAGCACCCTTTTGACTAGCGGGAGTCAAACAGATACGCAGTATTTT CASSTLLTSGSQTDTQYF
NA TRBJ2-5 TRBD2 TRBV29-1 TGCAGCGTCGGGCGGGGGGCTCAAGAGACCCAGTACTTC CSVGRGAQETQYF
NA TRBJ2-2 NA TRBV24-1 TGTGCCACCGAGTACACCGGGGAGCTGTTTTTT CATEYTGELFF
NA TRBJ1-3 TRBD1 TRBV28 TGTGCCAGCAGTTTCGGGACAGGGGGCTCTGGAAACACCATATATTTT CASSFGTGGSGNTIYF
NA TRBJ2-1 NA TRBV5-5 TGTGCCAGCAGCCCCGGTCAGGGGAATGAGCAGTTCTTC CASSPGQGNEQFF
NA TRBJ1-1 NA TRBV27 TGTGCCAGCAGTCCCTCCGGGGTAAGAGGGGCTTTCTTT CASSPSGVRGAFF
NA TRBJ1-5 TRBD1 TRBV19 TGTGCCAGTAGTTTAGGACAGGGTCAGCCCCAGCATTTT CASSLGQGQPQHF
medium-sized TRBJ1-2 NA TRBV20-1 TGCAGTGCCCCGGGGGGAAGCGGCTACACCTTC CSAPGGSGYTF
NA TRBJ2-7 NA TRBV28 TGTGCCAGCAGTCCTCCCCCAGCCTACGAGCAGTACTTC CASSPPPAYEQYF
NA TRBJ1-1 NA TRBV28 TGTGCCAGCAGTTTAAGCAGGGTAACTGAAGCTTTCTTT CASSLSRVTEAFF
NA TRBJ2-1 TRBD2 TRBV3-1/TRBV3-2 TGTGCCAGCAGGGCGGCGGCTAGCGGACCCGCGGGTGAGCAGTTCTTC CASRAAASGPAGEQFF
once TRBJ1-5 TRBD1 TRBV19 TGTGCCAGTAGTATAGGAAGCGGACAGGGGTACAATCAGCCCCAGCATTTT CASSIGSGQGYNQPQHF
NA TRBJ1-2 NA TRBV24-1 TGTGCCACCAGTGATTTTGGGAGCCCTGGCTACACCTTC CATSDFGSPGYTF
NA TRBJ2-3 TRBD2 TRBV7-2 TGTGCCAGCAGCCCCGGACTAGCGGGAGGGCCAGATACGCAGTATTTT CASSPGLAGGPDTQYF
NA TRBJ2-7 NA TRBV3-1/TRBV3-2 TGTGCCAGCAGCCAAGAAATAGGGAGGACCTACGAGCAGTACTTC CASSQEIGRTYEQYF
NA TRBJ1-4 TRBD1 TRBV3-1/TRBV3-2 TGTGCCAGCAGCCAAGTAAACAGGGGTGGTGAAAAACTGTTTTTT CASSQVNRGGEKLFF
NA TRBJ1-1 NA TRBV5-6 TGTGCCAGCAGCTCCCCGGGGACTGAAGCTTTCTTT CASSSPGTEAFF
few TRBJ2-5 TRBD2 TRBV4-3 TGCGCCAGCAGCGAGCGGGACTCCCAGGGGACCCAGTACTTC CASSERDSQGTQYF
NA TRBJ2-2 NA TRBV9 TGTGCCAGCAGCCAGGGACTGCTACTCGCCGGGGAGCTGTTTTTT CASSQGLLLAGELFF
once TRBJ2-7 TRBD1 TRBV6-6 TGTGCCAGCAGTGACCGGGACAGAAGCTCCTACGAGCAGTACTTC CASSDRDRSSYEQYF
NA TRBJ2-7 NA TRBV19 TGTGCCAGTAGTATAGATCGAGGGGGTTACGAGCAGTACTTC CASSIDRGGYEQYF
few TRBJ1-3 NA TRBV3-1/TRBV3-2 TGTGCCAGCAGCAATACAGGGCGAGGAAACACCATATATTTT CASSNTGRGNTIYF
NA TRBJ2-2 TRBD2 TRBV5-6 TGTGCCAGCAGCTTGACGGCGGGAGCGAACACCGGGGAGCTGTTTTTT CASSLTAGANTGELFF
NA TRBJ1-2 NA TRBV27 TGTGCCAGCAGTTTAAACAGGAACAACTATGGCTACACCTTC CASSLNRNNYGYTF
NA TRBJ1-6 NA TRBV18 TGTGCCAGCTCACCAGACAGCAATTCACCCCTCCACTTT CASSPDSNSPLHF
NA TRBJ2-3 NA TRBV24-1 TGTGCCACCAGTTTCTCAACTGAGGCAGATACGCAGTATTTT CATSFSTEADTQYF
NA TRBJ1-1 TRBD1 TRBV5-1 TGCGCCAGCAGCACGGGACAGGGGACGACCACTGAAGCTTTCTTT CASSTGQGTTTEAFF